Listed here are 23 T cell receptor beta chains from one sample, sequenced in a study of T cells in Graves' hyperthyroidism and ophthalmopathy. Researchers took RNA transcripts and amplified the TCR beta CDR3 regions from them. The TCR CDR3 was amplified in a first-round RT-PCR using the HTBI primer set. TCRdb re-analysed the multiplex PCR reads in MiXCR, keeping a single row per CDR3 protein. The data show fewer than 650,000 distinct CDR3 sequences, roughly 14% seen once. The sequencing input was blood. These receptor sequences come from a woman between 35 and 50 years old with Graves' ophthalmopathy.

This chain uses TRBV15 with TRBJ1-6, with D tentatively TRBD1 (5 bases). The V end lost 2 bases, the J end lost 6 bases, and 11 bases lay between the germline ends. Germline V lookup: CDR1 LNHNV, CDR2 YYDKDF (reference sequence). This CDR3 is built from 15 residues. Here the CDR3 reads CATSRSTDFNSPLHF. The CDR3 DNA is TGTGCCACCAGCAGATCGACAGATTTTAATTCACCCCTCCACTTT.

This clonotype was recorded once. This chain joins TRBV29-1 and TRBJ1-2; unclear D gene. V was cut by 4 bases and J by 3 bases, with 9 bases left in between. Germline loops: CDR1 SQVTM, CDR2 ANQGSEA. This CDR3 is 12 amino acids long. This CDR3 is CSVVWEYYGYTF. The CDR3 DNA sequence: TGCAGCGTTGTTTGGGAATACTATGGCTACACCTTC.

This clonotype was detected ten times or more. The chain couples TRBV12-3 or TRBV12-4 to TRBJ2-2, with 14 nucleotides matching TRBD2. The CDR3 loop spans 18 amino acids. V lost 1 base and J lost 3; bases outside the gene matches: 4. The CDR3 reads CASSLGGTSGSYTGELFF. The CDR3 DNA sequence: TGTGCCAGCAGTTTAGGGGGGACTAGCGGGAGTTACACCGGGGAGCTGTTTTTT.

The chain carries TRBV20-1 and TRBJ2-5; perhaps TRBD2 as D (6 bases). The CDR3 contains 13 residues. Between the trimmed V and J ends, which lost 6 bases and 5 bases, there was a span of 16 bases. Looked up from germline, CDR1 is DFQATT and CDR2 is SNEGSKA (reference sequence). The CDR3 DNA reads TGCAGTGCCTGGGGACTCCCGGGGGAGACCCAGTACTTC. The encoded protein is CSAWGLPGETQYF.

This clonotype was counted at least ten times. V usage is TRBV11-2 and J usage is TRBJ2-7; 9 bases match TRBD2. Trimming at V came to 4 bases and at J to 2 bases, leaving 9 bases not matched to a gene. Germline V gene sequence: CDR1 SGHAT, CDR2 FQNNGV. The CDR3 runs to 16 residues. CDR3 region: CASSWPAGGTAYEQYF. In DNA form, the CDR3 reads TGTGCCAGCAGCTGGCCCGCGGGGGGGACGGCCTACGAGCAGTACTTC. The whole variable domain, filled in from reference TRBV11-2 and TRBJ2-7, reads EAGVAQSPRYKIIEKRQSVAFWCNPISGHATLYWYQQILGQGPKLLIQFQNNGVVDDSQLPKDRFSAERLKGVDSTLKIQPAKLEDSAVYLCASSWPAGGTAYEQYFGPGTRLTVT.

This clonotype was counted between two and nine times. The genes are TRBV9 and TRBJ1-2; tentative D call: TRBD1 (5 bases). This CDR3 comprises 15 residues. Germline loops: CDR1 SGDLS, CDR2 YYNGEE. Trimming shortened V by 0 bases and J by 6 bases, and 15 bases separated the two germline ends. The CDR3 protein is CASSVGLFGGDGYTF. The CDR3 DNA reads as TGTGCCAGCAGCGTAGGTCTGTTCGGAGGGGATGGCTACACCTTC. The variable domain in full, completed from reference TRBV9 and TRBJ1-2, reads DSGVTQTPKHLITATGQRVTLRCSPRSGDLSVYWYQQSLDQGLQFLIQYYNGEERAKGNILERFSAQQFPDLHSELNLSSLELGDSALYFCASSVGLFGGDGYTFGSGTRLTVV.

This clonotype was seen ten or more times. The chain employs TRBV5-5 and TRBJ2-5; 12 bases are a match to TRBD1. With 4 bases clipped from V and 5 bases from J, the junction kept 3 bases outside the gene matches. Germline V gene sequence: CDR1 SGHKS, CDR2 YYEKEE (reference sequence). The CDR3 spans 14 residues. The CDR3 region is CASSGDRGLETQYF. In nucleotides, the CDR3 is TGTGCCAGCAGCGGGGACAGGGGGCTCGAGACCCAGTACTTC.

J is TRBJ2-3 and V is TRBV18; tentatively, D is TRBD2 (6 bases). Trimming stripped 2 bases from V and 4 bases from J, with 16 bases between. Germline loops: CDR1 KGHSH, CDR2 LQKENI. CDR3 length equals 16 residues. In nucleotides, the CDR3 is TGTGCCAGCTCACCAGTCCGGGAGCACCCCCCAGATACGCAGTATTTT. It encodes CASSPVREHPPDTQYF.

CDR3 in amino acids: CASSQDPNPSGANVLTF. The CDR3 coding sequence is TGCGCCAGCAGCCAAGATCCGAACCCCTCTGGGGCCAACGTCCTGACTTTC. This chain connects TRBV4-1 to TRBJ2-6; no clear D. Germline V gene data show CDR1 as MGHRA and CDR2 as YSYEKL. Deletions cut 0 bases from V and 0 bases from J, with 9 bases between. The CDR3 totals 17 residues.

This clonotype was observed many times. The rearrangement joins TRBV19 to TRBJ1-1; the D gene is possibly TRBD1 (6 bases). Trimming took off 10 bases at V and 4 bases at J, with 16 bases between the two ends. Germline-derived CDR1 and CDR2 are LNHDA and SQIVND (reference sequence). The CDR3 extends over 13 amino acids. The CDR3 nucleotides are TGTGCCACCAAGGACAGTTCCCTCACTGAAGCTTTCTTT. Translated: CATKDSSLTEAFF.

Many counts were recorded for this clonotype. The rearrangement joins TRBV19 to TRBJ2-7; 8 bases are shared with TRBD2. Germline-derived CDR1 and CDR2 are LNHDA and SQIVND (reference sequence). V shed 8 bases and J 2 bases; nucleotides not matched to a gene: 8. This CDR3 comprises 14 residues. In nucleotides, the CDR3 is TGTGCCAGTGGGACGGGAGGGAATACCTACGAGCAGTACTTC. Amino acids: CASGTGGNTYEQYF.

The table lists this clonotype with many counts. The chain couples TRBV7-2 to TRBJ1-1; 8 bases align to TRBD1. Germline loops: CDR1 SGHTA, CDR2 FQGNSA. Trimming took 4 bases from V and 6 from J; bases not matched to a gene: 10. This CDR3 is built from 15 residues. CDR3 protein: CASSSKDRVSAEAFF. CDR3 sequence (DNA): TGTGCCAGCAGCTCGAAGGACAGGGTGTCGGCTGAAGCTTTCTTT.

This sequence joins TRBV28 and TRBJ1-1; possible D gene TRBD1, 5 bases. With 8 bases removed from V and 0 bases from J, the gap between germline ends came to 10 bases. The CDR3 totals 13 residues. Germline CDR1 is MDHEN and CDR2 is SYDVKM. CDR3 region: CASALGVNTEAFF. The CDR3 coding sequence is TGTGCCAGCGCCCTGGGGGTGAACACTGAAGCTTTCTTT.

There are many counts of this clonotype. The V gene is TRBV6-5, the J gene TRBJ1-1; 10 bases line up with TRBD1. Germline lookup yields CDR1 MNHEY and CDR2 SVGAGI. The CDR3 extends over 17 amino acids. J lost 4 bases, V lost 0 bases, and 8 bases had no gene match. The CDR3 spells CASSYSQRQGAVTEAFF. The DNA of the CDR3 is TGTGCCAGCAGTTACTCGCAGCGACAGGGGGCGGTCACTGAAGCTTTCTTT.

This clonotype was found many times. The V gene is TRBV28, the J gene TRBJ1-2; the match to TRBD1 covers 7 bases. The CDR3 extends over 13 amino acids. The V gene's germline CDR1 is MDHEN and CDR2 SYDVKM. V was clipped by 7 bases and J by 8 bases; unmatched bases: 10. DNA of the CDR3: TGTGCCAGCACCCCACTACAGGGGATGGGCTACACCTTC. Its translation: CASTPLQGMGYTF.

V is TRBV6-2 or TRBV6-3 and J is TRBJ2-7; 7 positions agree with TRBD2. CDR1 is MNHEY, CDR2 SVGEGT, per germline. V was pared by 6 bases and J by 1 base, with 6 bases of the junction left unmatched. The CDR3 totals 14 residues. DNA of the CDR3: TGTGCCAGCAGGTCCGGGACTACATCCTACGAGCAGTACTTC. Translating gives CASRSGTTSYEQYF.

This clonotype was counted ten times or more. A read error may produce the germline difference seen at one junction end. The CDR3 DNA follows: TGTGCCAGCAGCTTAGGGCGGCAGGAGGTCTTC. Translating it yields CASSLGRQEVF. This sequence joins TRBV7-9 and TRBJ1-2; no clear D. CDR3 size: 11 residues. Germline CDR1 reads SEHNR; CDR2 reads FQNEAQ (reference sequence).

This clonotype was seen at least ten times. The V call is TRBV6-1, the J call TRBJ2-3, with D unresolved. Germline lookup yields CDR1 MNHNS and CDR2 SASEGT. V was trimmed by 5 bases and J by 2 bases, leaving 5 bases between them. The CDR3 has 12 amino acids. The CDR3 DNA is TGTGCCAGCAGTCATACCACAGATACGCAGTATTTT. It translates to CASSHTTDTQYF.

This clonotype showed up many times. This sequence joins TRBV7-2 and TRBJ2-5; no definite D call. V was trimmed by 1 base and J by 3 bases, leaving 15 bases between them. CDR3 length: 16 amino acids. Germline lookup yields CDR1 SGHTA and CDR2 FQGNSA. CDR3 amino acids: CASSLDIASVKETQYF. The CDR3 nucleotides read TGTGCCAGCAGCTTAGACATCGCGTCGGTCAAAGAGACCCAGTACTTC.

The table lists this clonotype with many counts. The chain combines TRBV12-3 or TRBV12-4 with TRBJ2-7, with TRBD1 as a possible D gene (6 bases). The CDR3 contains 14 residues. V shed 3 bases and J shed 0 bases, with 9 bases lying between them. The CDR3 spells CASSLAGVSYEQYF. In nucleotides, the CDR3 is TGTGCCAGCAGTTTGGCAGGGGTCTCCTACGAGCAGTACTTC.

Ten or more counts support this clonotype. The V and J genes are TRBV6-2 or TRBV6-3 and TRBJ1-1; the D gene is possibly TRBD1 (5 bases). Germline V gene lookup returns CDR1 MNHEY and CDR2 SVGEGT. V was pared by 0 bases and J by 0 bases, with 17 bases between. The CDR3 extends over 18 amino acids. The CDR3 DNA reads as TGTGCCAGCAGTTACTCCCGGCAGGGACGTCGGTTGAACACTGAAGCTTTCTTT. This encodes CASSYSRQGRRLNTEAFF.

At least ten counts were recorded for this clonotype. V and J are TRBV27 and TRBJ1-2; 10 bases map to TRBD1. CDR3 length equals 15 residues. V was pared by 5 bases and J by 4 bases, with 7 bases of the junction left unmatched. Germline V gives CDR1 MNHEY, CDR2 SMNVEV (reference sequence). The chain's CDR3 is CASSPSGTGAYGYTF. CDR3 bases: TGTGCCAGCAGTCCAAGCGGGACAGGGGCCTATGGCTACACCTTC.

This clonotype was seen ten or more times. V usage is TRBV28 and J usage is TRBJ1-5; D not resolved. V lost 5 bases, J lost 6 bases, and 14 bases lay in between. Germline lookup yields CDR1 MDHEN and CDR2 SYDVKM. The CDR3 consists of 14 residues. The CDR3: CASSLDQLIQPQHF. The CDR3 DNA is TGTGCCAGCAGTCTAGATCAACTGATTCAGCCCCAGCATTTT.